This TCR beta chain came from a study of T cell responses to AZD1222 COVID-19 vaccine. Remarks on this clone: Its antigen is unidentified. The same CDR3 is also encoded by other DNA sequences in this sample.

The study, taken as a whole, reports: A reported finding is that nearly half of spike-specific TCRs target unmutated variant regions.

Assay: immunoSEQ multiplex PCR; the TCRdb copy retains only in-frame clones and omits some. The sample has fewer than 200,000 clones, around 88% seen once. The CDR3 sequence is 14 residues long. Per germline, CDR1 MNHEY and CDR2 SVGAGI. Trimming took 0 bases from V and 0 from J, leaving 5 bases between them. The sequencing here drew on peripheral blood, taken 28 days after the second AZD1222 dose. The receptor was derived from an adult who received the AZD1222 COVID-19 vaccine. The rearrangement joins TRBV6-5 to TRBJ1-1; no definite D call. CDR3 in amino acids: CASSYSAVNTEAFF. Here the CDR3 DNA reads TGTGCCAGCAGTTACTCGGCGGTGAACACTGAAGCTTTCTTT.